This TCR beta chain derives from a study of T cell repertoires in cytomegalovirus infection. Study at large: CMV epitopes used comprised recently identified HLA-C-restricted ones and well-studied HLA-B-restricted ones. Based on public TCR beta signatures, there were indications of CMV infection and of a matching HLA type.

General study points: HLA-C-restricted CMV-specific TCR beta clonotypes were dominant in the ex vivo response. Adding up the frequency of public TCR beta families identified people who carried CMV plus the relevant HLA.

Within the sample, this clonotype is medium-sized. Its matching antigen is unknown. MiXCR, applied by TCRdb to the reads, yields one record per CDR3 protein. The data hold 45,000 to 50,000 distinct CDR3 sequences, with nearly 20% observed a single time. The sequence came from a human donor in good health (CMV status not recorded). Some clones in this sample may be carry-over from other donors' samples. Material: CD8+ T cells from cultured PBMCs, obtained from culture after CMV antigen stimulation.

Here the CDR3 reads CAWSSAPTDTQYF. Here the CDR3 DNA reads TGTGCTTGGTCCTCCGCCCCGACAGATACGCAGTATTTT. This sequence joins TRBV12-3 or TRBV12-4 and TRBJ2-3; D remains unclear. The CDR3 runs 13 residues.